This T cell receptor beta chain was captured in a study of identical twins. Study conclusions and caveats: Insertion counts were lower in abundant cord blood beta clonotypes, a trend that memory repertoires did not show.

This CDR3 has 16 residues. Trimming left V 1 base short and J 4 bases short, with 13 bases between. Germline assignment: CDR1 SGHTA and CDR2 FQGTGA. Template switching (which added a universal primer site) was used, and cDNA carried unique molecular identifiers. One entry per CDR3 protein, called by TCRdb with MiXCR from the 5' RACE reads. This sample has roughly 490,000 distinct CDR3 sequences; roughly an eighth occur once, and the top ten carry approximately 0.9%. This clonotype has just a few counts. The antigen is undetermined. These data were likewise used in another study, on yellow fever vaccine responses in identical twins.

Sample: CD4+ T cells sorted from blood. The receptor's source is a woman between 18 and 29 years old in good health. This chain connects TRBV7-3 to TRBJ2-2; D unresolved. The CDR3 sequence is CASSLIPGVGTGELFF. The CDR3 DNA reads TGTGCCAGCAGCTTAATCCCTGGGGTGGGCACCGGGGAGCTGTTTTTT.